The text below deals with one T cell receptor beta chain. The antigen is unknown. TCRdb reprocessed the 5' RACE reads via MiXCR and lists one record per CDR3 protein. The table lists 750,000 to 850,000 distinct CDR3 sequences, over 9.5% of them singletons. The sample originates from a study of CD8 T cells in ankylosing spondylitis. Study-wide findings and caveats: Blood of patients with ankylosing spondylitis appeared to be characterized by a TCR beta motif of several highly homologous variants.

Trimming took off 7 bases at V and 0 bases at J, with 19 bases between the two ends. Germline V lookup: CDR1 MNHNS, CDR2 SASEGT. CDR3 length equals 17 residues. Sequenced sample: blood, either unsorted or a sorted T cell fraction (not recorded which). The chain recombines TRBV6-1 with TRBJ1-3; perhaps TRBD1 as D (6 bases). This sequence was found in a male donor with ankylosing spondylitis. CDR3 protein: CASIANQGTVSGNTIYF. The CDR3 DNA is TGTGCCAGCATCGCAAATCAGGGGACGGTCTCTGGAAACACCATATATTTT.